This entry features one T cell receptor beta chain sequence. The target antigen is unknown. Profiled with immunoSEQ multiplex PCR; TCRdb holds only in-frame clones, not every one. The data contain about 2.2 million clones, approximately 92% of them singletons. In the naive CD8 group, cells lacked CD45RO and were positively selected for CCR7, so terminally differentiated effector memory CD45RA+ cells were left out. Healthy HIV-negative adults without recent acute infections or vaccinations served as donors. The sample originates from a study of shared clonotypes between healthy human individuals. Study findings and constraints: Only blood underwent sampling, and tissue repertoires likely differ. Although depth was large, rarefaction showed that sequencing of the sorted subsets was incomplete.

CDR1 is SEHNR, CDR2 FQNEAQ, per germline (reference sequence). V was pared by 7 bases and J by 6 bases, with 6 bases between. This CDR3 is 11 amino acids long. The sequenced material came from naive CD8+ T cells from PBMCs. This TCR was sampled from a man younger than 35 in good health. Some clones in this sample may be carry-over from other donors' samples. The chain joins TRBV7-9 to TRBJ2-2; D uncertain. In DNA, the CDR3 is TGTGCCAGCAAGGATCCCGGGGAGCTGTTTTTT. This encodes CASKDPGELFF.